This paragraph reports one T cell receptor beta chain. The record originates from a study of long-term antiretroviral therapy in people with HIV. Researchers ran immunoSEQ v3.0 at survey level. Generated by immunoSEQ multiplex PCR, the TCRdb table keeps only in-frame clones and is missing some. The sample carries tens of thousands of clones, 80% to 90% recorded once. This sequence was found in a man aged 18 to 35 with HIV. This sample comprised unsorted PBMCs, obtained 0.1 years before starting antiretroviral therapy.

The CDR3 region is CASSEGGLDTQYF. In DNA form, the CDR3 reads TGTGCCAGTAGTGAAGGGGGGTTAGATACGCAGTATTTT. The V gene is TRBV19, the J gene TRBJ2-3; D tentatively reads TRBD1 or TRBD2 (6 bases each). CDR1 and CDR2 (germline): LNHDA, SQIVND (reference sequence). This CDR3 has 13 residues. V was cut by 5 bases and J by 5 bases, with 11 bases left in between.